The 29 T cell receptor beta chains below all came from one sample that was sequenced in a study of post-analysis software for immune sequencing data. Overall study results and limits: Patients carried roughly 5 TRBV segments more frequently than controls did, and TRBV5-6, TRBV5-1 and TRBV20-1 were among them.

Every TCR beta cDNA library bore unique molecular identifiers. One entry per CDR3 protein results from TCRdb running MiXCR on the PCR reads. Of roughly 580,000 distinct CDR3 sequences in the sample, 44% are singletons; the top ten hold under 2%. These receptors' targets are unknown. Sequencing was performed on blood. These receptors originate from a girl between 5 and 17 years old with multiple sclerosis.

This clonotype was observed a few times. The chain's CDR3 is CASSQALAGRDTQYF. The CDR3 coding sequence is TGCGCCAGCAGCCAAGCACTAGCGGGGAGGGATACGCAGTATTTT. This sequence joins TRBV4-1 and TRBJ2-3; TRBD2 matches at 10 bases. Trimming at V came to 1 base and at J to 6 bases, leaving 4 bases not matched to a gene. Per the germline V gene, CDR1 is MGHRA and CDR2 is YSYEKL. The CDR3 is 15 residues long.

On this clonotype: The junction and the germline gene differ at one end; a read error may be behind it. The chain combines TRBV18 with TRBJ2-7, with 7 bases that match TRBD1. CDR1 and CDR2 from the germline V gene are KGHSH and LQKENI. This CDR3 comprises 15 residues. CDR3 bases: TGTGTCAGCTCACCATACGGGACAGCAGACTACGAGCAGTACTTC. It yields the protein CVSSPYGTADYEQYF.

This chain links TRBV9 with TRBJ2-4; D may be TRBD2 (7 bases). The CDR3 covers 14 residues. Looked up from germline, CDR1 is SGDLS and CDR2 is YYNGEE. Trimming stripped 0 bases from V and 7 bases from J, with 11 bases between. In nucleotides, the CDR3 is TGTGCCAGCAGCGTAGAACAGGGAGGGAACATTCAGTACTTC. It encodes CASSVEQGGNIQYF.

The J gene is TRBJ2-1, the V gene TRBV12-3 or TRBV12-4; 16 bases map to TRBD2. V lost 4 bases and J lost 7; bases outside the gene matches: 13. The CDR3 has 19 amino acids. CDR3 sequence: CASSSSGTSGGARANEQFF. DNA for the CDR3: TGTGCCAGCAGTTCCTCCGGGACTAGCGGGGGGGCCCGGGCGAATGAGCAGTTCTTC.

This clonotype was seen repeatedly, ten times or more. V usage is TRBV7-6 and J usage is TRBJ2-3, with a possible D match to TRBD2 (5 bases). The CDR3 consists of 13 residues. Germline CDR1 SGHVS, CDR2 FNYEAQ. V was cut by 0 bases and J by 7 bases, with 8 bases left in between. The CDR3 DNA is TGTGCCAGCAGCTTAGCCGCGGGTAATACGCAGTATTTT. It yields the protein CASSLAAGNTQYF.

This rearrangement joins TRBV12-3 or TRBV12-4 to TRBJ2-7; D is ambiguous. This CDR3 has 13 amino acids. Trimming took off 9 bases at V and 2 bases at J, with 14 bases between the two ends. The CDR3 sequence is CASQRWGPYEQYF. The CDR3 DNA is TGTGCCAGTCAGAGGTGGGGTCCCTACGAGCAGTACTTC.

The rearrangement links TRBV6-5 to TRBJ1-1; D gene uncertain. The CDR3 sequence is 14 residues long. CDR1 is MNHEY and CDR2 is SVGAGI in the germline V gene. The germline V and J ends were trimmed by 0 bases and 6 bases, with 11 bases remaining between them. This CDR3 is CASSYSNVAPEAFF. The CDR3 DNA reads TGTGCCAGCAGTTACTCGAACGTGGCGCCTGAAGCTTTCTTT.

This clonotype was seen a few times. The chain joins TRBV12-3 or TRBV12-4 to TRBJ2-1, with 10 bases fitting TRBD2. This CDR3 comprises 16 residues. The V gene end was trimmed by 5 bases and the J gene end by 9 bases; junction bases not matched to a gene: 13. The CDR3 coding sequence is TGTGCCAGCAGTCCCCGACGGAGCGGGGGGGCGGTTGAGCAGTTCTTC. Encoded protein: CASSPRRSGGAVEQFF.

This clonotype was detected many times. CDR3 protein: CSALSGRENEQFF. CDR3 nucleotide sequence: TGCAGTGCTTTAAGCGGGAGGGAAAATGAGCAGTTCTTC. The chain employs TRBV20-1 and TRBJ2-1, with 10 bases that match TRBD2. Germline V CDR1 and CDR2: DFQATT, SNEGSKA (reference sequence). The junction had 5 bases not matched to a gene; V was cut back by 5 bases and J by 7 bases. The CDR3 runs to 13 residues.

The J gene is TRBJ2-1, the V gene TRBV29-1, with TRBD2 identical over 7 bases. This CDR3 region has 14 residues. Trimming cost V 7 bases and J 6 bases; bases outside gene matches: 12. Germline-derived CDR1 and CDR2 are SQVTM and ANQGSEA. CDR3 sequence reads: CSGLVGGPLNEQFF. In nucleotides, the CDR3 is TGCAGCGGCCTAGTGGGAGGGCCCCTCAATGAGCAGTTCTTC.

This chain joins TRBV4-2 and TRBJ1-2; D uncertain. CDR1 and CDR2 from the germline V gene are LGHNA and YNFKEQ. The CDR3 has 15 residues. The ends were cut back, 0 bases at V and 7 bases at J, with 15 bases in the middle. For the CDR3, the DNA is TGTGCCAGCAGCCAAGAAAAATTATGGACGGGTGGCTACACCTTC. Its translation: CASSQEKLWTGGYTF.

The count of this clonotype is one. The chain employs TRBV6-5 and TRBJ2-1; unclear D gene. V lost 5 bases and J 1 base, leaving 12 bases between the germline ends. The CDR3 loop spans 15 amino acids. Germline lookup yields CDR1 MNHEY and CDR2 SVGAGI. In nucleotides, the CDR3 is TGTGCCAGCAGTGCGCAACCAAATTCCTACAATGAGCAGTTCTTC. Amino acid sequence: CASSAQPNSYNEQFF.

The chain uses TRBV29-1 and TRBJ2-3; D is uncertain. Trimming took 8 bases from V and 0 from J, leaving 9 bases between them. The CDR3 is made up of 12 amino acids. In germline, CDR1 is SQVTM, CDR2 ANQGSEA. The DNA for the CDR3 is TGCAGCATCACAACTAGCACAGATACGCAGTATTTT. This sequence encodes CSITTSTDTQYF.

The V call is TRBV12-3 or TRBV12-4, the J call TRBJ1-5; 7 nucleotides match TRBD1. The CDR3 runs 17 residues. The junction had 7 bases not matched to a gene; V was cut back by 1 base and J by 1 base. The CDR3 sequence: CASSLGTGRVSNQPQHF. CDR3 DNA: TGTGCCAGCAGTTTAGGGACAGGTAGAGTGAGCAATCAGCCCCAGCATTTT.

The V gene is TRBV4-1, the J gene TRBJ2-7; 8 nucleotides agree with TRBD2. The V gene's germline CDR1 is MGHRA and CDR2 YSYEKL. The CDR3 spans 14 residues. The V gene end was trimmed by 5 bases and the J gene end by 0 bases; junction bases not matched to a gene: 3. The CDR3 nucleotides read TGCGCCAGCAGCGGGGGACTAGACTCCTACGAGCAGTACTTC. Its protein product is CASSGGLDSYEQYF.

The chain links TRBV25-1 to TRBJ2-1; 9 bases line up with TRBD1. Trimming removed 0 bases from V and 2 bases from J; junction bases left unmatched: 17. Germline-derived CDR1 and CDR2 are MGHDK and SYGVNS. CDR3 length: 21 residues. CDR3 coding DNA: TGTGCCAGCAGTGAATATGGAGGGACAGGGAGCGAGGGAGAAGCCTACAATGAGCAGTTCTTC. The encoded protein is CASSEYGGTGSEGEAYNEQFF.

This clonotype came up a few times. This chain links TRBV9 with TRBJ2-5; the match to TRBD2 covers 8 bases. This CDR3 region has 16 residues. The V gene's germline CDR1 is SGDLS and CDR2 YYNGEE. The junction had 7 bases not matched to a gene; V was cut back by 2 bases and J by 1 base. CDR3 protein: CASSVYSGETQETQYF. CDR3 coding DNA: TGTGCCAGCAGCGTGTATAGCGGGGAAACCCAAGAGACCCAGTACTTC.

There are a few counts of this clonotype. The chain carries TRBV2 and TRBJ1-6, with 7 bases aligning to TRBD1. This CDR3 has 15 residues. Germline CDR1 SNHLY, CDR2 FYNNEI. Losses at the gene ends were 6 bases for V and 7 bases for J; bases not matched to a gene: 9. The CDR3: CASRDKGAQNSPLHF. CDR3 sequence (DNA): TGTGCCAGCAGGGACAAGGGGGCGCAGAATTCACCCCTCCACTTT. Based on the CDR3 plus reference TRBV2 and TRBJ1-6, the full variable domain is EPEVTQTPSHQVTQMGQEVILRCVPISNHLYFYWYRQILGQKVEFLVSFYNNEISEKSEIFDDQFSVERPDGSNFTLKIRSTKLEDSAMYFCASRDKGAQNSPLHFGNGTRLTVT.

The genes are TRBV6-6 and TRBJ1-2; 7 bases align to TRBD1. J lost 1 base, V lost 6 bases, and 8 bases had no gene match. This CDR3 region has 15 residues. CDR1 and CDR2 (germline): MNHNY, SVGAGI (reference sequence). In nucleotides, the CDR3 is TGTGCCAGCAGGAACCGACAGGGATTTAACTATGGCTACACCTTC. This sequence encodes CASRNRQGFNYGYTF.

V gene TRBV10-3 combines with J gene TRBJ1-1, with D perhaps matching TRBD1 (6 bases). With 7 bases removed from V and 0 bases from J, the gap between germline ends came to 15 bases. CDR3 size: 15 residues. The germline gives CDR1 ENHRY, CDR2 SYGVKD. As DNA, the CDR3 is TGTGCCATCATGGACAGTAATCTAATGAACACTGAAGCTTTCTTT. Its translation is CAIMDSNLMNTEAFF.

V is TRBV6-1 and J is TRBJ2-1; TRBD1 matches at 8 bases. Germline V gives CDR1 MNHNS, CDR2 SASEGT. V was clipped by 6 bases and J by 3 bases; unmatched bases: 13. This CDR3 is built from 17 residues. CDR3: CASSSAEGTGDYNEQFF. CDR3 nucleotide sequence: TGTGCCAGCAGCAGCGCTGAGGGGACAGGAGACTACAATGAGCAGTTCTTC.

The chain links TRBV24-1 to TRBJ1-2; 9 bases are shared with TRBD1. There are 18 residues in the CDR3. The germline V gene has CDR1 KGHDR and CDR2 SFDVKD. J lost 1 base, V lost 5 bases, and 13 bases had no gene match. The CDR3 loop is CATSAARGQGNFNYGYTF. The DNA of the CDR3 is TGTGCCACCAGTGCCGCCAGAGGACAGGGGAACTTTAACTATGGCTACACCTTC.

In its sample, this clonotype was seen a few times. The CDR3: CASSHTPGLARVEQFF. The CDR3 region has the DNA TGTGCCAGCAGCCACACACCGGGACTAGCAAGAGTTGAGCAGTTCTTC. The chain couples TRBV7-2 to TRBJ2-1, with 9 positions matching TRBD2. The CDR3 spans 16 residues. V trimming: 5 bases; J trimming: 9 bases; junction bases outside the gene matches: 14. Germline assignment: CDR1 SGHTA and CDR2 FQGNSA.

The chain couples TRBV11-2 to TRBJ2-7; either TRBD1 or TRBD2 may fit D (5 bases each). V was pared by 1 base and J by 0 bases, with 13 bases between. The CDR3 consists of 16 residues. Germline lookup yields CDR1 SGHAT and CDR2 FQNNGV. Here the CDR3 DNA reads TGTGCCAGCAGCTTAGGGGGCGGGCCGTACTCCTACGAGCAGTACTTC. Its protein is CASSLGGGPYSYEQYF.

This clonotype was detected only a few times. This chain uses TRBV12-3 or TRBV12-4 with TRBJ2-1; TRBD1 matches 11 bases. The CDR3 runs to 13 residues. J gave up 8 bases and V 10 bases, and 7 bases lay outside the gene matches. CDR3 bases: TGTGCCATTTCCGGGACAGGGGGGTATGAGCAGTTCTTC. Protein: CAISGTGGYEQFF.

The chain links TRBV12-3 or TRBV12-4 to TRBJ1-1, with 8 positions matching TRBD1. CDR3 length: 16 amino acids. Trimming removed 4 bases from V and 1 base from J; junction bases left unmatched: 8. CDR3 bases: TGTGCCAGCAGTTGGGGGCCAGGGGGCGGGAACACTGAAGCTTTCTTT. Its protein is CASSWGPGGGNTEAFF.

This chain links TRBV5-1 with TRBJ2-7, with a tentative D call TRBD1 (6 bases). The DNA matches TRBJ2-5 better at its end, which makes the J call doubtful. The CDR3 is made up of 15 amino acids. CDR1 and CDR2 from the germline V gene are SGHRS and YFSETQ. CDR3 DNA sequence: TGCGCCAGCAGCTTGGGGCAGGGGAAGGTAGAGACCCAGTACTTC. It is translated as CASSLGQGKVETQYF.

This clonotype was counted a single time. A read error is possible here, since a much larger clone lies one base away. As the CDR3 is not closed by the conserved phenylalanine or tryptophan, this likely results from a read error. V is TRBV5-4 and J is TRBJ2-1; D remains unclear. Germline CDR1 reads SGHNT; CDR2 reads YYREEE (reference sequence). The V end was cut by 2 bases, the J end by 0 bases, with 6 bases between. The CDR3 length is 14 residues. The CDR3 region has the DNA TGTGCCAGCAGCTTAGGTAGCTCCTACAATGAGCAGTTCGTC. This gives the protein CASSLGSSYNEQFV.

CDR3 sequence reads: CASSLAQGAFSGANVLTF. The CDR3, as DNA: TGTGCCAGCAGCTTAGCACAGGGGGCCTTCTCTGGGGCCAACGTCCTGACTTTC. This chain uses TRBV7-6 with TRBJ2-6, with 9 bases identical to TRBD1. Germline lookup yields CDR1 SGHVS and CDR2 FNYEAQ. The V gene end was trimmed by 0 bases and the J gene end by 0 bases; junction bases not matched to a gene: 3. This CDR3 comprises 18 residues.